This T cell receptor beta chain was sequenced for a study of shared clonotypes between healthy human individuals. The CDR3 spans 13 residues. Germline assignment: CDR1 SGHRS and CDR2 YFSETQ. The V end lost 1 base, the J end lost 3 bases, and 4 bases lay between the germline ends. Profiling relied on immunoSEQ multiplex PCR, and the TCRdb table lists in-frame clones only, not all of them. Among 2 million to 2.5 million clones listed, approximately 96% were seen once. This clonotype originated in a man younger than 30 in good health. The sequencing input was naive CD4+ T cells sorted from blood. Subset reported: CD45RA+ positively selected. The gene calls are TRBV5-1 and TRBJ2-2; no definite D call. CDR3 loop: CASSLTDTGELFF. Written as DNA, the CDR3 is TGCGCCAGCAGCTTGACAGACACCGGGGAGCTGTTTTTT.